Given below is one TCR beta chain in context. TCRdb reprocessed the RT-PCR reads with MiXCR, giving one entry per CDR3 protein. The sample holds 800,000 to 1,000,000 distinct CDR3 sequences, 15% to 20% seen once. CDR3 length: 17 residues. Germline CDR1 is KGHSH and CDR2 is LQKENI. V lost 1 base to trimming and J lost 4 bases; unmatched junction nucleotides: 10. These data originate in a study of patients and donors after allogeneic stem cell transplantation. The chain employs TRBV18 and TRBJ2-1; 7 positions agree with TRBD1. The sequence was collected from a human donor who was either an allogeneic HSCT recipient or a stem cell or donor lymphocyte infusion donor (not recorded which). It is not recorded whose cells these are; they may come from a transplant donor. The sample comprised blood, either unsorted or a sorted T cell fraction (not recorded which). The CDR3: CASSPLESGTAYNEQFF. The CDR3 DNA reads TGTGCCAGCTCACCACTGGAGTCCGGGACAGCTTACAATGAGCAGTTCTTC.